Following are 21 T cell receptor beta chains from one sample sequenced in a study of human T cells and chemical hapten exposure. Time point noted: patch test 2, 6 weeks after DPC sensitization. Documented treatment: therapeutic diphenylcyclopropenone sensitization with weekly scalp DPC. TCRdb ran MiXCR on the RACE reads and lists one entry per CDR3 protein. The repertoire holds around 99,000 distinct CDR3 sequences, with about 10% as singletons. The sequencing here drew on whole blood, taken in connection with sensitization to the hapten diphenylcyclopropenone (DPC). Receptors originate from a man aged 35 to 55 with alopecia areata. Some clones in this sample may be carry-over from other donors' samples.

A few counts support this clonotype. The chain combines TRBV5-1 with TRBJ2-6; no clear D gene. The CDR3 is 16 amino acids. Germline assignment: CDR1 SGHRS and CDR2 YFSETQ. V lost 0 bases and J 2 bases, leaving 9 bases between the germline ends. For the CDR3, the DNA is TGCGCCAGCAGCTTGGCCCGACAACCTGGGGCCAACGTCCTGACTTTC. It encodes CASSLARQPGANVLTF.

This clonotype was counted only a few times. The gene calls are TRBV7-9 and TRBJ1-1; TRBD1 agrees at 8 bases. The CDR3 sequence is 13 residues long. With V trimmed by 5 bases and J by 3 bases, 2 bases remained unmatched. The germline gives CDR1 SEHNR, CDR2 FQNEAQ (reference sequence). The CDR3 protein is CASSKQGDTEAFF. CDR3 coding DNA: TGTGCCAGCAGCAAACAGGGGGACACTGAAGCTTTCTTT.

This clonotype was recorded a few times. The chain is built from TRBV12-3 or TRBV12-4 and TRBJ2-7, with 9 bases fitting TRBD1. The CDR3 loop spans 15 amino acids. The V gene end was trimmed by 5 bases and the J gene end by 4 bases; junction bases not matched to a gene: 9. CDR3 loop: CASSIQDRGGYEQYF. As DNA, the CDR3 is TGTGCCAGCAGTATTCAGGACAGGGGTGGGTACGAGCAGTACTTC.

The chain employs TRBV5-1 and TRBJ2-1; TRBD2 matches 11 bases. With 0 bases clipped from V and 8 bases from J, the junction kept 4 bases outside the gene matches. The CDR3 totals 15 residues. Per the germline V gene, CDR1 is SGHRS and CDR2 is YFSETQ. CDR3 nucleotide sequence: TGCGCCAGCAGCTTGGCCTTAGCGGGAGGGGATGAGCAGTTCTTC. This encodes CASSLALAGGDEQFF.

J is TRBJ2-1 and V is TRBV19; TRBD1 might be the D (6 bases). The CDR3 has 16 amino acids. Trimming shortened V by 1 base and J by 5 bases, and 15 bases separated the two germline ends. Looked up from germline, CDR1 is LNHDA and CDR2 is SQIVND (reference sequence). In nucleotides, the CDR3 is TGTGCCAGTAGTATAGCCGGCAGCCCAGGGGACAATGAGCAGTTCTTC. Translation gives CASSIAGSPGDNEQFF. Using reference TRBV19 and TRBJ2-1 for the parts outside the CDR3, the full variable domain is DGGITQSPKYLFRKEGQNVTLSCEQNLNHDAMYWYRQDPGQGLRLIYYSQIVNDFQKGDIAEGYSVSREKKESFPLTVTSAQKNPTAFYLCASSIAGSPGDNEQFFGPGTRLTVL.

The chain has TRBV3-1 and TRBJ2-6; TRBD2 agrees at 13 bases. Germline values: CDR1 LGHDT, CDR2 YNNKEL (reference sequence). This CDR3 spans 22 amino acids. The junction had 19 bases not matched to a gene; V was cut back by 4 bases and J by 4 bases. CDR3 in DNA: TGTGCCAGCAGCCCAAGCCCCTCTGGACTAGCGGGAGCCGCGGCCGGGGCCAACGTCCTGACTTTC. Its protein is CASSPSPSGLAGAAAGANVLTF.

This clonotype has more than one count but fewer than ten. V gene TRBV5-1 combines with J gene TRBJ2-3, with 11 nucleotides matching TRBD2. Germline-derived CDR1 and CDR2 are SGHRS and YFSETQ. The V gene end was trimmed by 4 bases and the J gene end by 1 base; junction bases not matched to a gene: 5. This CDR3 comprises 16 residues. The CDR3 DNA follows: TGCGCCAGCAGCCCCCAGACTAGCGGGGGCACAGATACGCAGTATTTT. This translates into CASSPQTSGGTDTQYF.

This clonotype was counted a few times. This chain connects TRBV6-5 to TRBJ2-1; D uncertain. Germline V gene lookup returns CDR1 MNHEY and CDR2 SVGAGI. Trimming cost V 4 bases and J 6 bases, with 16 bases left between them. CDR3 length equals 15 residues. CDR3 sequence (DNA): TGTGCCAGCAGTTCTGGCGCCATACAAGGCAATGAGCAGTTCTTC. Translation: CASSSGAIQGNEQFF.

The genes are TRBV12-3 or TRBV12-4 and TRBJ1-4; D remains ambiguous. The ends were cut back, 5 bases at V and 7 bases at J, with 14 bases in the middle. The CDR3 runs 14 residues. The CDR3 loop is CASSVDTLSEKLFF. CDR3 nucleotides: TGTGCCAGCAGTGTCGACACTCTCAGTGAAAAACTGTTTTTT.

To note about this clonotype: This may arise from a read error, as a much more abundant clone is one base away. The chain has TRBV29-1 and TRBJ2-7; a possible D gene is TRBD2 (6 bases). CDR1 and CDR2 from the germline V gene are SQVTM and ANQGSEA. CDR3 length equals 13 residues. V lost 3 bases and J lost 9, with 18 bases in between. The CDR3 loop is CSVDSPGMGGQYF. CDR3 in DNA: TGCAGCGTTGATTCCCCAGGGATGGGGGGGCAGTACTTC.

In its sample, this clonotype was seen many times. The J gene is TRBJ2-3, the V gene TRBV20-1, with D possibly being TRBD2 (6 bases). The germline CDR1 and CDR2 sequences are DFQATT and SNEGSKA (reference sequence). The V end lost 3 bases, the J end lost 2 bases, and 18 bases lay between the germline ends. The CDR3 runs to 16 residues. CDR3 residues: CSASVGLATYTDTQYF. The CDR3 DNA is TGCAGTGCTAGCGTAGGTCTAGCGACATACACAGATACGCAGTATTTT.

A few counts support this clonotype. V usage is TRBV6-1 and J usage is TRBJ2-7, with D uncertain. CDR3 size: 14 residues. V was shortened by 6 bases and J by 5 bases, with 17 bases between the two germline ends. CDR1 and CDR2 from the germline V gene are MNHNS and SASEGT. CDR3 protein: CASRDLTQPHEQYV. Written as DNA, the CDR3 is TGTGCCAGCAGAGACCTGACTCAGCCCCACGAGCAGTACGTC.

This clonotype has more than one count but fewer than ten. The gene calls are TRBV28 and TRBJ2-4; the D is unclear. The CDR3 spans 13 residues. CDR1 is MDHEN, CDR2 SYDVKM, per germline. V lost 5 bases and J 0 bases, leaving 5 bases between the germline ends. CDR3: CASSPVAKNIQYF. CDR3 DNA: TGTGCCAGCAGTCCGGTAGCCAAAAACATTCAGTACTTC.

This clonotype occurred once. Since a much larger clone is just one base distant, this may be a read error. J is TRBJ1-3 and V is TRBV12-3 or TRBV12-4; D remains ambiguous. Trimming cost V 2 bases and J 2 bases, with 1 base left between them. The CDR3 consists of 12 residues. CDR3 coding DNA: TGTGCCAGCAGTTTACCTGGAAACACCATATATTTT. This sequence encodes CASSLPGNTIYF.

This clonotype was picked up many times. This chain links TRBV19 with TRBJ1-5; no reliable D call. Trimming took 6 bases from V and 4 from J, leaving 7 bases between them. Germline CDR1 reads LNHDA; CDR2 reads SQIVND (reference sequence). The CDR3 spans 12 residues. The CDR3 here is CASSAFNQPQHF. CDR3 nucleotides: TGTGCCAGTAGCGCCTTTAATCAGCCCCAGCATTTT. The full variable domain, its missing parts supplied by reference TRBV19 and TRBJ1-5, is DGGITQSPKYLFRKEGQNVTLSCEQNLNHDAMYWYRQDPGQGLRLIYYSQIVNDFQKGDIAEGYSVSREKKESFPLTVTSAQKNPTAFYLCASSAFNQPQHFGDGTRLSIL.

In DNA, the CDR3 is TGCAGTGCTAGAGAATTACAGGGGGGAGAGTTCAATCAGCCCCAGCATTTT. It codes for CSARELQGGEFNQPQHF. The J gene is TRBJ1-5, the V gene TRBV20-1; 8 bases match TRBD1. With V trimmed by 0 bases and J by 3 bases, 10 bases remained unmatched. This CDR3 has 17 residues. CDR1 and CDR2 from the germline V gene are DFQATT and SNEGSKA (reference sequence).

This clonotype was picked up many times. The DNA of the CDR3 is TGTGCCAGCAGCCCGACCCTGAGCTCCTATAATTCACCCCTCCACTTT. Protein: CASSPTLSSYNSPLHF. The chain joins TRBV11-2 to TRBJ1-6; D gene unclear. This CDR3 contains 16 residues. V lost 5 bases and J 0 bases, leaving 11 bases between the germline ends. The V gene's germline CDR1 is SGHAT and CDR2 FQNNGV. Looking up the rest from reference TRBV11-2 and TRBJ1-6 gives the full variable domain: EAGVAQSPRYKIIEKRQSVAFWCNPISGHATLYWYQQILGQGPKLLIQFQNNGVVDDSQLPKDRFSAERLKGVDSTLKIQPAKLEDSAVYLCASSPTLSSYNSPLHFGNGTRLTVT.

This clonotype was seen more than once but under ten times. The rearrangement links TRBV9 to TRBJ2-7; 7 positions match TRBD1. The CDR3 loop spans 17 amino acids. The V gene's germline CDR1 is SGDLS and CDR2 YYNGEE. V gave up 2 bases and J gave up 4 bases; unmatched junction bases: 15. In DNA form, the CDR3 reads TGTGCCAGCAGCGTTATTAAATCCCGGGACAGAGGGTACGAGCAGTACTTC. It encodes CASSVIKSRDRGYEQYF. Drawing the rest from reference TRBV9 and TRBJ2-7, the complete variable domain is DSGVTQTPKHLITATGQRVTLRCSPRSGDLSVYWYQQSLDQGLQFLIQYYNGEERAKGNILERFSAQQFPDLHSELNLSSLELGDSALYFCASSVIKSRDRGYEQYFGPGTRLTVT.

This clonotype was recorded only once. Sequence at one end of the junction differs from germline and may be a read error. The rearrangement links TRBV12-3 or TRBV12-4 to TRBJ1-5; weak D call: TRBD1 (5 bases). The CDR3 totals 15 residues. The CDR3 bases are TGTGCCAGCAGTCCCGATATTTGGGGCAATCAGCCCCAGAATTTT. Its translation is CASSPDIWGNQPQNF.

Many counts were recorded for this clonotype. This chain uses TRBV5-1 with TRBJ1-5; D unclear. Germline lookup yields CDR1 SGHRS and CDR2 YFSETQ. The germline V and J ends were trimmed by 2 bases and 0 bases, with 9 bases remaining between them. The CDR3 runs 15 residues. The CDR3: CASSFRPGSNQPQHF. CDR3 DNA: TGCGCCAGCAGCTTTCGGCCGGGTAGCAATCAGCCCCAGCATTTT. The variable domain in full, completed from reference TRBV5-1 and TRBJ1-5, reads KAGVTQTPRYLIKTRGQQVTLSCSPISGHRSVSWYQQTPGQGLQFLFEYFSETQRNKGNFPGRFSGRQFSNSRSEMNVSTLELGDSALYLCASSFRPGSNQPQHFGDGTRLSIL.

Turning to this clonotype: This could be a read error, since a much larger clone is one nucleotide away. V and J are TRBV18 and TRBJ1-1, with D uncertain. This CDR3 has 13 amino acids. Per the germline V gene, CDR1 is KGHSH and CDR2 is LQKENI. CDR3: CASSTTENTEASF. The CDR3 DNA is TGTGCCAGCTCAACAACAGAGAACACTGAAGCTTCCTTT.